This TCR beta chain was sequenced for a study of cytomegalovirus exposure and HLA in healthy donors. Regarding the study as a whole: In vitro confirmation showed three CMV-associated chains to be CMV antigen specific. Cytomegalovirus-associated status was assigned to 164 TCR beta chains.

With regard to this clone: Its target is not known.

Germline-derived CDR1 and CDR2 are KGHSH and LQKENI. The junction had 6 bases not matched to a gene; V was cut back by 4 bases and J by 3 bases. CDR3 length equals 14 residues. The donors belonged to the approximately 130-subject validation cohort, separate from the roughly 720-subject first cohort. The table came from immunoSEQ multiplex PCR; TCRdb's copy has only in-frame clones and leaves some out. The table has 110,000 to 150,000 clones, 80% to 95% seen once. The TCR originated in a man aged 18 to 30 in good health and CMV-seronegative. Sequencing input: PBMCs. The V and J genes are TRBV18 and TRBJ2-7; 7 bases are shared with TRBD1. The CDR3, as DNA: TGTGCCAGCTCACTCGGGCAGGGGGACTACGAGCAGTACTTC. This encodes CASSLGQGDYEQYF. The variable domain in full, with the rest retrieved from reference TRBV18 and TRBJ2-7, is NAGVMQNPRHLVRRRGQEARLRCSPMKGHSHVYWYRQLPEEGLKFMVYLQKENIIDESGMPKERFSAEFPKEGPSILRIQQVVRGDSAAYFCASSLGQGDYEQYFGPGTRLTVT.